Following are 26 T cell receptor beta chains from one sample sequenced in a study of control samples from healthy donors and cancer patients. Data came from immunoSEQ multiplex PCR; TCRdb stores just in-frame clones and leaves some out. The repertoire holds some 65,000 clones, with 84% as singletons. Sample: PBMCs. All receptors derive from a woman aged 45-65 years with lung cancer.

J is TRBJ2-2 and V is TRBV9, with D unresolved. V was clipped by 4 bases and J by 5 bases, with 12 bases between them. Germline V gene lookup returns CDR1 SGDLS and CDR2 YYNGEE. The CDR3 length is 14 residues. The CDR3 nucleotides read TGTGCCAGCAGCCTAAGGGCCGAGACCGGGGAGCTGTTTTTT. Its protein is CASSLRAETGELFF.

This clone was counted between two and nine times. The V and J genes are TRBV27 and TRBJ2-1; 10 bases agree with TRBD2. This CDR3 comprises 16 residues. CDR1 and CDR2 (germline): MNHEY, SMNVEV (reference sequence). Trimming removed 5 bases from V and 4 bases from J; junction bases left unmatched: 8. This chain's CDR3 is CASSPTLAGIYNEQFF. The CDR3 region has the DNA TGTGCCAGCAGTCCAACACTAGCGGGAATTTACAATGAGCAGTTCTTC.

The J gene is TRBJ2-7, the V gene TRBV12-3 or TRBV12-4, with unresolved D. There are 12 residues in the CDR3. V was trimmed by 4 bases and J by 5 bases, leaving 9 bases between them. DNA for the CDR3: TGTGCCAGCAGTTCGACATTTCACGAGCAGTACTTC. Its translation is CASSSTFHEQYF.

The CDR3 is CASSSQVVSSYNEQFF. In DNA, the CDR3 is TGTGCCAGCAGTTCCCAGGTTGTTAGCTCCTACAATGAGCAGTTCTTC. V usage is TRBV5-8 and J usage is TRBJ2-1; no firm D call. Germline values: CDR1 SGHTS, CDR2 YDEGEE. The CDR3 runs to 16 residues. V dropped 5 bases and J dropped 0 bases, with 15 bases sitting between them.

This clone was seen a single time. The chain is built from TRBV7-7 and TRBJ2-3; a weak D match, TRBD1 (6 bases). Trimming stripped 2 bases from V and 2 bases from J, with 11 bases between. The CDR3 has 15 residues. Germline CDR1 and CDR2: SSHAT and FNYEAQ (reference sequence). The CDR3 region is CASSLLPGATDTQYF. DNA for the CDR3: TGTGCCAGCAGCTTATTGCCAGGGGCCACAGATACGCAGTATTTT.

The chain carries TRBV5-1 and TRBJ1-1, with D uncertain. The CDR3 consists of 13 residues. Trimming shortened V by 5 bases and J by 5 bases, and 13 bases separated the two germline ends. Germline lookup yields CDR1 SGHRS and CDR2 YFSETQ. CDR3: CASRDVLGTEAFF. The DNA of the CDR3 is TGCGCCAGCAGGGATGTGTTGGGGACTGAAGCTTTCTTT. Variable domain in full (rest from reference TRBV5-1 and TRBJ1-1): KAGVTQTPRYLIKTRGQQVTLSCSPISGHRSVSWYQQTPGQGLQFLFEYFSETQRNKGNFPGRFSGRQFSNSRSEMNVSTLELGDSALYLCASRDVLGTEAFFGQGTRLTVV.

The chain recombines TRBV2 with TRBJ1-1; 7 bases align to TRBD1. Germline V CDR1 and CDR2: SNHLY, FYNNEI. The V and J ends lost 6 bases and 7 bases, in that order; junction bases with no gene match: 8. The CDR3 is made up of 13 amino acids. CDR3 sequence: CASRGDSTVEAFF. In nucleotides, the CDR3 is TGTGCCAGCAGGGGGGACAGTACGGTTGAAGCTTTCTTT.

The CDR3: CASSLVGQSSTDTQYF. The CDR3 nucleotides are TGTGCCAGCAGCTTAGTGGGGCAGTCTAGCACAGATACGCAGTATTTT. The rearrangement joins TRBV7-2 to TRBJ2-3, with D possibly being TRBD1 (5 bases). Germline V lookup: CDR1 SGHTA, CDR2 FQGNSA. The V and J ends lost 1 base and 0 bases respectively, with 11 bases between them. The CDR3 loop spans 16 amino acids. The full variable domain, rest sourced from reference TRBV7-2 and TRBJ2-3, is GAGVSQSPSNKVTEKGKDVELRCDPISGHTALYWYRQSLGQGLEFLIYFQGNSAPDKSGLPSDRFSAERTGGSVSTLTIQRTQQEDSAVYLCASSLVGQSSTDTQYFGPGTRLTVL.

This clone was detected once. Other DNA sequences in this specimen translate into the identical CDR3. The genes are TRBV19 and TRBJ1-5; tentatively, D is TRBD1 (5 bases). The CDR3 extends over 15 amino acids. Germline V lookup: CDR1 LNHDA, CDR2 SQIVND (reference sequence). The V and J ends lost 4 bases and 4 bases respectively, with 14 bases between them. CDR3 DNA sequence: TGTGCCAGTAGTACCGGGACCATCAGGAATCAGCCCCAGCATTTT. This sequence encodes CASSTGTIRNQPQHF. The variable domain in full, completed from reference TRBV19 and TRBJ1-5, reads DGGITQSPKYLFRKEGQNVTLSCEQNLNHDAMYWYRQDPGQGLRLIYYSQIVNDFQKGDIAEGYSVSREKKESFPLTVTSAQKNPTAFYLCASSTGTIRNQPQHFGDGTRLSIL.

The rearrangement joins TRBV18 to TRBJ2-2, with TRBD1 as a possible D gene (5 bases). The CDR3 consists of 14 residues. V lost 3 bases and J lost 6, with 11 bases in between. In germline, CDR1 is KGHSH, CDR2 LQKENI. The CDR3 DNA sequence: TGTGCCAGCTCACCGATCAGGGATGCCGGGGAGCTGTTTTTT. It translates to CASSPIRDAGELFF.

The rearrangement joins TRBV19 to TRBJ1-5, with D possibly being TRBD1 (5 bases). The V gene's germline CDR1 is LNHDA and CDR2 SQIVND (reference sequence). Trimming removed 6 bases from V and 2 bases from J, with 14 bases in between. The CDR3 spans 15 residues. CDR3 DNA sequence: TGTGCCAGTAGCATTGGGGCGGGCGGCAATCAGCCCCAGCATTTT. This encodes CASSIGAGGNQPQHF.

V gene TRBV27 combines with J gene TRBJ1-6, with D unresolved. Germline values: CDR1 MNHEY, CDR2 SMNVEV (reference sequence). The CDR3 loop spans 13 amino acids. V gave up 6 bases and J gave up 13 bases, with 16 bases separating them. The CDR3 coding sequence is TGTGCCAGCAGCCCGTATGGCCCTAATCCCCTCCACTTT. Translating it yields CASSPYGPNPLHF.

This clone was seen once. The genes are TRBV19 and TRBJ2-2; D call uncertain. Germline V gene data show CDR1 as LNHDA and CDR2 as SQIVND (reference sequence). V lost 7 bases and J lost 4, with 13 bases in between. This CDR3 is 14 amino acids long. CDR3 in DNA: TGTGCCAGTACCCAGACTCATTCCACCGGGGAGCTGTTTTTT. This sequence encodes CASTQTHSTGELFF.

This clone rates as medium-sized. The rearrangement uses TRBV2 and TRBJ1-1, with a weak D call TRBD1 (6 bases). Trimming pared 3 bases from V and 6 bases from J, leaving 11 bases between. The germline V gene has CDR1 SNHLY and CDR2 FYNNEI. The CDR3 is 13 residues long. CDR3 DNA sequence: TGTGCCAGCAGTGACCCGGACAGATCTGAAGCTTTCTTT. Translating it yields CASSDPDRSEAFF. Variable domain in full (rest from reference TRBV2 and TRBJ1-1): EPEVTQTPSHQVTQMGQEVILRCVPISNHLYFYWYRQILGQKVEFLVSFYNNEISEKSEIFDDQFSVERPDGSNFTLKIRSTKLEDSAMYFCASSDPDRSEAFFGQGTRLTVV.

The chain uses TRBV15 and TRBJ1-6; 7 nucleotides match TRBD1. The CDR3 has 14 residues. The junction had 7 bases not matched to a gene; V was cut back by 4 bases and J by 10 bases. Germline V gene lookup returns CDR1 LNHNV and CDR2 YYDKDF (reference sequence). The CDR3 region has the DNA TGTGCCACCAGCACGACAGGGTCGCGATCACCCCTCCACTTT. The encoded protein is CATSTTGSRSPLHF.

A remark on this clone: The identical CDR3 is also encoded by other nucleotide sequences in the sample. CDR3 DNA sequence: TGTGCCATCAGTGAGACAGTAAACACTGAAGCTTTCTTT. It codes for CAISETVNTEAFF. The V gene is TRBV10-3, the J gene TRBJ1-1; D is unresolved. CDR3 length: 13 amino acids. The ends were cut back, 2 bases at V and 2 bases at J, with 6 bases in the middle. Germline loops: CDR1 ENHRY, CDR2 SYGVKD.

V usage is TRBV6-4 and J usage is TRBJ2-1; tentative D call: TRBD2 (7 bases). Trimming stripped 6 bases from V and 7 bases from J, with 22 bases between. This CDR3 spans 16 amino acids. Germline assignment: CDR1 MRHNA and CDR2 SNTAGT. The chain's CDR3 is CASSPDLGGAGNEQFF. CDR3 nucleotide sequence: TGTGCCAGCAGCCCCGACCTTGGGGGGGCGGGAAATGAGCAGTTCTTC.

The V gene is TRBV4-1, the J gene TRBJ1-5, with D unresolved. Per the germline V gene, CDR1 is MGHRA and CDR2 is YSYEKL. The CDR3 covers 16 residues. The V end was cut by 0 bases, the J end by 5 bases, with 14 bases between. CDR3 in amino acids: CASSQDGNTDHQPQHF. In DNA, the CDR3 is TGCGCCAGCAGCCAAGACGGGAATACGGATCATCAGCCCCAGCATTTT.

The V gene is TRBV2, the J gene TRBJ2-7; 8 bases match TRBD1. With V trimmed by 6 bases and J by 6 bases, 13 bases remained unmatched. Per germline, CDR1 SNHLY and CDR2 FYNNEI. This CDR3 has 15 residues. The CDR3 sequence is CASSSYGQGFGEQYF. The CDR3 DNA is TGTGCCAGCAGCTCTTACGGACAGGGCTTCGGCGAGCAGTACTTC. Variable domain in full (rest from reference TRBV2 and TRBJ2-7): EPEVTQTPSHQVTQMGQEVILRCVPISNHLYFYWYRQILGQKVEFLVSFYNNEISEKSEIFDDQFSVERPDGSNFTLKIRSTKLEDSAMYFCASSSYGQGFGEQYFGPGTRLTVT.

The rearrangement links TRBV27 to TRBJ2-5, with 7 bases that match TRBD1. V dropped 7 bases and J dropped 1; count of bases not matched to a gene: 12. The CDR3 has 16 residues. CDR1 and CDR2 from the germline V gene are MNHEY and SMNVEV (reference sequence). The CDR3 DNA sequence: TGTGCCAGCACCCCCCGGACAGGTCGGACCCAAGAGACCCAGTACTTC. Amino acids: CASTPRTGRTQETQYF.

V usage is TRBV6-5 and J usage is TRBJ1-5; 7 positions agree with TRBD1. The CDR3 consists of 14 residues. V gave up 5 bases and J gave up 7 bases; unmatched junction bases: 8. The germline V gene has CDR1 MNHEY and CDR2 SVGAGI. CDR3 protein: CASSPRQGEQPQHF. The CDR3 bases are TGTGCCAGCAGTCCAAGACAGGGTGAACAGCCCCAGCATTTT.

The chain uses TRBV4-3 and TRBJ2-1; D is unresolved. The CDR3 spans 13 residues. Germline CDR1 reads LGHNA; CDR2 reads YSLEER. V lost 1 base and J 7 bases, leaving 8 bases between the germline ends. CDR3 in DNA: TGCGCCAGCAGCCAAGCGAGGTTGAATGAGCAGTTCTTC. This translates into CASSQARLNEQFF.

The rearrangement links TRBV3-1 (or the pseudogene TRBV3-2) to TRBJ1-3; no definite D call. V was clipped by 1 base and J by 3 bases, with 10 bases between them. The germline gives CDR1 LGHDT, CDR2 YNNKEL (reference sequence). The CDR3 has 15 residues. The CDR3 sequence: CASSQVLRIGNTIYF. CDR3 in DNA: TGTGCCAGCAGCCAAGTCCTGAGAATTGGAAACACCATATATTTT.

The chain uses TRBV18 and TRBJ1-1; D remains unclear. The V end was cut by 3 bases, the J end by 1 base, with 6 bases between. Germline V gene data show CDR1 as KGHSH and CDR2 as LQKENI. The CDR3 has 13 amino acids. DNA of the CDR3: TGTGCCAGCTCACCTAACAGGAACACTGAAGCTTTCTTT. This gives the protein CASSPNRNTEAFF. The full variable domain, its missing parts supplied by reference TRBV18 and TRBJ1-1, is NAGVMQNPRHLVRRRGQEARLRCSPMKGHSHVYWYRQLPEEGLKFMVYLQKENIIDESGMPKERFSAEFPKEGPSILRIQQVVRGDSAAYFCASSPNRNTEAFFGQGTRLTVV.

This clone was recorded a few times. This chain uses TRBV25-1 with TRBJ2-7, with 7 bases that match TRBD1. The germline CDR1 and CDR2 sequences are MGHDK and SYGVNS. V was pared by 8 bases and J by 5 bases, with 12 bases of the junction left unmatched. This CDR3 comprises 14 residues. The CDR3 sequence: CASVRDSVGNEQYF. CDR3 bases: TGTGCCAGCGTCAGGGACAGCGTAGGAAACGAGCAGTACTTC.

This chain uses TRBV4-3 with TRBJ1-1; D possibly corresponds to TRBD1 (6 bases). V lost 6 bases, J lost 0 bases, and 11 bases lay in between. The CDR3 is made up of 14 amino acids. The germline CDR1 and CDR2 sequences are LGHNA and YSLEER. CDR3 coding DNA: TGCGCCAGCAGGTCGGGACACATGAACACTGAAGCTTTCTTT. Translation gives CASRSGHMNTEAFF.